This T cell receptor beta chain stems from a study of blood T cells in healthy people across ages. At the level of the study: In model experiments, template switching was able to capture about one barcoded beta molecule for every two T cells that were present. Notes on the study in general: Researchers report that TCR beta diversity correlated strongly with naive T cell percentage.

CDR1 and CDR2 (germline): SGHRS, YFSETQ. The V segment lost 4 bases and the J segment 2 bases; nucleotides outside the gene matches: 12. The CDR3 is 17 amino acids. Primed by a sample-barcoded 5' primer and a J-beta primer mix, a second PCR proceeded for about 6 to 12 cycles. Samples each returned at least 2.5 million CDR3-containing paired-end reads. TCRdb fed the 5' RACE reads into MiXCR, producing one record per CDR3 protein. The sample has some 1 million distinct CDR3 sequences, 40% to 45% seen once; the top ten hold over 15%. In its sample, this clonotype was seen a few times. The antigen is undetermined. Drawing of peripheral blood yielded about 10 milliliters from each donor.

The chain links TRBV5-1 to TRBJ2-3, with TRBD1 identical over 8 bases. Sequenced material: blood. This clonotype was sampled from a woman in her sixties in good health. The CDR3 region is CASSKDFGTGLTDTQYF. The CDR3 region has the DNA TGCGCCAGCAGCAAGGACTTCGGGACAGGACTCACAGATACGCAGTATTTT.